The clone carrying this T cell receptor (beta chain) has more than one count but fewer than ten. Its antigen is not identified. The sample originates from a study of CD8+CD57+ T cells in acquired aplastic anemia. Overall study: DNA recovered from sorted CD4+ and CD8+ cells had a mean of roughly 3 ug. Study-wide results and caveats: Twenty-nine shared CD8+ CDR3s appeared highly expressed within patients' immunodominant clones. Controls and patients did not differ significantly in CD8+ Simpson's diversity.

TCR beta VDJ combinations and CDR3 sequences were profiled from genomic DNA. TCRdb used MiXCR to reprocess the reads, holding one entry per CDR3 protein. This sample has 200,000 or so distinct CDR3 sequences, with around half found just once. For sequencing, patients were chosen who had shown expansion of CD8+CD57+ cells by flow cytometry. Severe acquired aplastic anemia affected all patients. The CDR3 runs 14 residues. J gave up 8 bases and V 3 bases, and 7 bases lay outside the gene matches. The germline gives CDR1 DFQATT, CDR2 SNEGSKA (reference sequence). This sequence was found in a human donor with aplastic anemia. The material sequenced was sorted CD4+, CD8+, or CD8+CD57+ T cells (not recorded which) from PBMCs. The chain couples TRBV20-1 to TRBJ1-6, with 7 bases that match TRBD1. CDR3: CSARPGTDDSPLHF. CDR3 DNA sequence: TGCAGTGCTAGGCCCGGGACAGATGATTCACCCCTCCACTTT.